The clone carrying this TCR beta chain was seen a handful of times. The data were obtained in a study of T-cell reconstitution after alpha-beta-depleted transplantation in children. Unique molecular identifiers were incorporated during preparation of the TCRbeta library. TCRdb itself ran the PCR reads through MiXCR, one entry per CDR3 protein. The table has about 610,000 distinct CDR3 sequences, roughly 10% seen once. The specimen comprised PBMCs from the stem cell graft donor, sampled from the stem cell graft. The TCR originated in a human donor who donated a stem cell graft to a child with acute myeloid leukemia.

The CDR3 spells CSASILGNLEKLFF. CDR3 coding DNA: TGCAGCGCCTCGATCCTAGGGAACCTTGAAAAACTGTTTTTT. This chain connects TRBV20-1 to TRBJ1-4; D gene unclear. In germline, CDR1 is DFQATT, CDR2 SNEGSKA (reference sequence). CDR3 size: 14 residues.